Reported below is one T cell receptor beta chain. Antigen unknown. The data are from a study of beta chain features in type 1 diabetes. About the study: Across all samples, 100 million to 130 million sorted cells were examined. Study outcomes and limitations: Patients' naive, central memory and regulatory TCRB repertoires appeared more alike than those of healthy donors. For patients and controls alike, PCR might favor shorter templates to the same degree. Type 1 diabetes patients had TCRB CDR3s that were shorter (moderately but significantly so) in all four CD4+ subsets.

The sequenced template was cDNA made from the entire isolated RNA. Method: immunoSEQ multiplex PCR; TCRdb's copy keeps in-frame clones and lacks some. The data show about half a million clones, roughly 31% seen once. V lost 3 bases, J lost 0 bases, and 6 bases stayed unmatched. The length of the CDR3 is 15 residues. Germline V lookup: CDR1 GTSNPN, CDR2 SVGIG (reference sequence). The sequence was obtained from a man aged 18 to 29 in good health. Sequencing was done on a sample of naive CD4+ T cells from blood. The chain recombines TRBV30 with TRBJ2-3; 7 positions match TRBD2. The CDR3 loop is CAWSLLAASTDTQYF. Written as DNA, the CDR3 is TGTGCCTGGAGCCTCCTAGCGGCTAGCACAGATACGCAGTATTTT.